This TCR beta chain is drawn from a study of T cell changes during pregnancy in multiple sclerosis. Produced via immunoSEQ multiplex PCR; TCRdb's table is partial and in-frame only. The sample consists of around 41,000 clones, roughly nine tenths of them appearing once. A single count supports this clone. V trimming: 4 bases; J trimming: 4 bases; junction bases outside the gene matches: 8. Germline CDR1 reads GTSNPN; CDR2 reads SVGIG (reference sequence). The CDR3 consists of 15 residues. The chain employs TRBV30 and TRBJ2-1; 9 bases align to TRBD2. This clonotype originated in a female donor in good health, enrolled as a control in a pregnancy study. The specimen was CD4+ T cells from peripheral blood mononuclear cells, collected in the third trimester of pregnancy. The CDR3 here is CAWTPAGLAYNEQFF. The CDR3, as DNA: TGTGCCTGGACCCCCGCGGGACTAGCTTACAATGAGCAGTTCTTC.